This T cell receptor beta chain was identified during a study of T cell responses to AZD1222 COVID-19 vaccine. The repertoire was sequenced with immunoSEQ multiplex PCR; TCRdb's copy has only in-frame clones and lacks some. The table shows over 70,000 clones, with less than 85% occurring only once. General study findings and limits: Females made up more of the donors, who were largely white British, and clonal diversity may have come out too low. Targeting of unmutated variant regions was reportedly seen in nearly half of spike-specific TCRs. Along spike, vaccine-associated CD4 TCRs were found throughout, with dominance at 160-218 and 743-854.

A note on this clone: Its target is not known.

The source is an adult in good health. The sample was peripheral blood, taken on day 0 of AZD1222 vaccination.

The CDR3, as DNA: TGCAGTGCTAGTCCCGTACAGGGCTCTGGAAACACCATATATTTT. Residues: CSASPVQGSGNTIYF. The chain is built from TRBV20-1 and TRBJ1-3; a possible D gene is TRBD1 (6 bases). The CDR3 has 15 amino acids. The V and J ends lost 3 bases and 0 bases respectively, with 12 bases between them. The germline CDR1 and CDR2 sequences are DFQATT and SNEGSKA (reference sequence).